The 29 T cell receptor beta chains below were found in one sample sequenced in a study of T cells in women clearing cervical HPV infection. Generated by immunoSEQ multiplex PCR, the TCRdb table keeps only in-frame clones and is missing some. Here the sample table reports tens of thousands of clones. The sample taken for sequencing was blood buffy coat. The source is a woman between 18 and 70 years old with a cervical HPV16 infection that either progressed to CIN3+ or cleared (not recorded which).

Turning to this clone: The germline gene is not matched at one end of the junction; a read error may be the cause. The CDR3 bases that were read are TGTGCTAGCAGCTCAGGAAACTCTGGGGCCAACGTC. Protein product: CASSSGNSGANV. The whole CDR3 sequence is CASSSGNSGANVLTF. This sequence joins TRBV7-7 and TRBJ2-6; D unclear. The read finishes 3 residues shy of the CDR3 end, and the germline J gene is used to complete it. The germline V gene encodes CDR1 SSHAT and CDR2 FNYEAQ (reference sequence). This CDR3 is built from 15 residues. Full variable domain (outside the CDR3, taken from reference TRBV7-7 and TRBJ2-6): GAGVSQSPRYKVTKRGQDVTLRCDPISSHATLYWYQQALGQGPEFLTYFNYEAQPDKSGLPSDRFSAERPEGSISTLTIQRTEQRDSAMYRCASSSGNSGANVLTFGAGSRLTVL.

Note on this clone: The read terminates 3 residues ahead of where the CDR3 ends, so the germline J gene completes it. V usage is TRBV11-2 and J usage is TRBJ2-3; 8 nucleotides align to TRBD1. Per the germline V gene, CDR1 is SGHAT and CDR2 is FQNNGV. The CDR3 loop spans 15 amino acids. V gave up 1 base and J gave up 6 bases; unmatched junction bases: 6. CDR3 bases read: TGTGCCAGCAGCTTAGGAGGACAGGGATGGGATACG. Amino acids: CASSLGGQGWDT. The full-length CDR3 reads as CASSLGGQGWDTQYF.

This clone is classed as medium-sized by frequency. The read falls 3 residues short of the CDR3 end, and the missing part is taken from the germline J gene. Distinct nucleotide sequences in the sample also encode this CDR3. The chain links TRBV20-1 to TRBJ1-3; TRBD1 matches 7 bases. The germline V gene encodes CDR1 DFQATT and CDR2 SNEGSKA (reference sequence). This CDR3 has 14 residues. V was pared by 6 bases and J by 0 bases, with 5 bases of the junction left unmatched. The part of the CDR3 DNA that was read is TGCAGTGCGATGGACAGGAACTCTGGAAACACC. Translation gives CSAMDRNSGNT. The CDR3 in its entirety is CSAMDRNSGNTIYF.

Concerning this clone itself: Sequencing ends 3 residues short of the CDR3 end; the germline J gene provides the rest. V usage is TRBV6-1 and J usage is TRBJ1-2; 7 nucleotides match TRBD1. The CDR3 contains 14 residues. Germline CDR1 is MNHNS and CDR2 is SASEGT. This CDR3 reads CASSATGNSYDYTF. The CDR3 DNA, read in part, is TGTGCCAGCAGTGCGACAGGGAACAGCTACGAC.

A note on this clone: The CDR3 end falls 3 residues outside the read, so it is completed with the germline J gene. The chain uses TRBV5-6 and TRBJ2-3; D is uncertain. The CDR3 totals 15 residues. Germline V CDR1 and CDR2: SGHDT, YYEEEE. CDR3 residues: CASSLMAVSNQPQYF. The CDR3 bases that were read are TGTGCCAGCAGCTTGATGGCAGTTAGCAATCAGCCG.

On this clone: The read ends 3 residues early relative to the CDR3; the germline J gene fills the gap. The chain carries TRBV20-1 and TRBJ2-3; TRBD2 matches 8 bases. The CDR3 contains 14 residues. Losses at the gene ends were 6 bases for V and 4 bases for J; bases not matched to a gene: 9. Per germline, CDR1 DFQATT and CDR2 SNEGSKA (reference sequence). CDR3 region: CSALRGAPADTQYF. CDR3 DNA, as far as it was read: TGCAGTGCGTTGCGGGGGGCCCCGGCAGATACG.

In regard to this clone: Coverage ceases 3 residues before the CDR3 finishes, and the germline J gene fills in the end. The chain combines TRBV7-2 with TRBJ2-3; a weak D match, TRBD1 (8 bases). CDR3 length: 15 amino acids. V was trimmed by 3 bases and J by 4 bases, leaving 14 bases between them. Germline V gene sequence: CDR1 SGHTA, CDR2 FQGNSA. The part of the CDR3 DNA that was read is TGTGCCAGCAGCTTTGTCACAGGGGGGGCAGATACG. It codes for CASSFVTGGADT. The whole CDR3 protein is CASSFVTGGADTQYF.

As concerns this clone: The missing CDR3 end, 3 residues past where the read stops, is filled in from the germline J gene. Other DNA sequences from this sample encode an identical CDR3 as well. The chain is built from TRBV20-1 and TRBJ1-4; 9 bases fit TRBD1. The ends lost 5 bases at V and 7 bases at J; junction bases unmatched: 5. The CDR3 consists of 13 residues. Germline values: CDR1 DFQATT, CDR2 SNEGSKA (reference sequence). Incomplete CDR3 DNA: TGCAGTGCTTTGGGACAGGGTGGTGAAAAA. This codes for CSALGQGGEK. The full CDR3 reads CSALGQGGEKLFF.

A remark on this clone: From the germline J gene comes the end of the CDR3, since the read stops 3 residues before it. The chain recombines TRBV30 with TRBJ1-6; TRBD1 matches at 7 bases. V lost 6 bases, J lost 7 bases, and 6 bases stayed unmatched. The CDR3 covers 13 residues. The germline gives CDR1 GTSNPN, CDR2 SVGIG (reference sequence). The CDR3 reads CACQDRINSPLHF. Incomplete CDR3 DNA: TGTGCCTGTCAGGACAGGATCAATTCACCC.

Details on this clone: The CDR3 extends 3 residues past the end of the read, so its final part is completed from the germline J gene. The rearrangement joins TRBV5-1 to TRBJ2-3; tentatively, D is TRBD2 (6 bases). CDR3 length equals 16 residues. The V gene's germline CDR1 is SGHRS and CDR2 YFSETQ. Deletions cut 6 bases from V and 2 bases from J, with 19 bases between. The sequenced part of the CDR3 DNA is TGCGCCAGCAACGAGCGGGCCGGAAGATACACAGATACG. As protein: CASNERAGRYTDT. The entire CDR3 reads CASNERAGRYTDTQYF. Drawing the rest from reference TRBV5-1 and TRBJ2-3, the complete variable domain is KAGVTQTPRYLIKTRGQQVTLSCSPISGHRSVSWYQQTPGQGLQFLFEYFSETQRNKGNFPGRFSGRQFSNSRSEMNVSTLELGDSALYLCASNERAGRYTDTQYFGPGTRLTVL.

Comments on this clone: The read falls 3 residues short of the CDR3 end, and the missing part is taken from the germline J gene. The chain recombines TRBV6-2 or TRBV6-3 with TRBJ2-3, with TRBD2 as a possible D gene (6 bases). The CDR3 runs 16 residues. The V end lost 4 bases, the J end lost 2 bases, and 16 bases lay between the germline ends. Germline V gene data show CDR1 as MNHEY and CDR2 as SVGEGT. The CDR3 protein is CASSFLANALTDTQYF. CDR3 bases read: TGTGCCAGCAGTTTTCTAGCGAACGCTCTCACAGATACG.

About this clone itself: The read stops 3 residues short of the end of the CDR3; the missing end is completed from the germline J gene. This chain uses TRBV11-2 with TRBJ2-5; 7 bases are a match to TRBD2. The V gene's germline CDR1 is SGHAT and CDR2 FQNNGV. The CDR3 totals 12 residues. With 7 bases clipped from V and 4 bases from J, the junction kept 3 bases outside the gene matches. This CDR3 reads CASKAGVETQYF. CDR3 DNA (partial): TGTGCCAGCAAGGCGGGAGTAGAGACC.

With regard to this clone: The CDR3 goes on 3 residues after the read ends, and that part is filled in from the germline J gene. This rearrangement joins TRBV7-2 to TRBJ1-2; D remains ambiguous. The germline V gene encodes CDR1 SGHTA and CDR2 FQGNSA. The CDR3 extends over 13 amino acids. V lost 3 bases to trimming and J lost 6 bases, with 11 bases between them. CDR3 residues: CASSFREADGYTF. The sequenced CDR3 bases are TGTGCCAGCAGCTTCAGAGAGGCTGATGGC.

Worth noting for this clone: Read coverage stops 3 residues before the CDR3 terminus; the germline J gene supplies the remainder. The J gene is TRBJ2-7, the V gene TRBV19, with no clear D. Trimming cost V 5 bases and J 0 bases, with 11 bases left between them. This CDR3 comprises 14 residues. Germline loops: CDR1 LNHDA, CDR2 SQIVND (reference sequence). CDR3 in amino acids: CASSPSPVSYEQYF. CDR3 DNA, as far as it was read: TGTGCCAGTAGTCCCAGTCCCGTCTCCTACGAG.

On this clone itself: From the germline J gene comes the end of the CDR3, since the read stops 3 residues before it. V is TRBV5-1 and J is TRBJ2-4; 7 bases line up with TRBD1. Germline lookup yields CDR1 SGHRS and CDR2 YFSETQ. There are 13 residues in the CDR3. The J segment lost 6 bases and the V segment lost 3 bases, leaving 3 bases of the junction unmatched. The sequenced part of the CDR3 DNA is TGCGCCAGCAGCTCGGGACAGACAAACATT. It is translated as CASSSGQTNI. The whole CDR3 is CASSSGQTNIQYF. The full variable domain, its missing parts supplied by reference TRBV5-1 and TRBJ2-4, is KAGVTQTPRYLIKTRGQQVTLSCSPISGHRSVSWYQQTPGQGLQFLFEYFSETQRNKGNFPGRFSGRQFSNSRSEMNVSTLELGDSALYLCASSSGQTNIQYFGAGTRLSVL.

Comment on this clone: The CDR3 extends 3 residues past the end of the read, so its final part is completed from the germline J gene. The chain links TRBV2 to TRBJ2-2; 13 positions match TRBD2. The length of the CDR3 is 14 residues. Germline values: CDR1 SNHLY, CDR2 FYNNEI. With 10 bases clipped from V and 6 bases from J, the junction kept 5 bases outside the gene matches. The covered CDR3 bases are TGTGCCAACTGGACTAGCGGGAGCCCCGGGGAG. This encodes CANWTSGSPGE. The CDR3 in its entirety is CANWTSGSPGELFF.

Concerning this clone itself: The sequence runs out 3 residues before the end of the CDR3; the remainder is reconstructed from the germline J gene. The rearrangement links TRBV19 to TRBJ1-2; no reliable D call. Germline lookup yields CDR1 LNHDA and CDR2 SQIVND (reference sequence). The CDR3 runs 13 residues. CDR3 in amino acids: CASRPAATYDYTF. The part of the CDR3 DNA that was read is TGTGCCAGTAGGCCAGCGGCAACCTACGAC.

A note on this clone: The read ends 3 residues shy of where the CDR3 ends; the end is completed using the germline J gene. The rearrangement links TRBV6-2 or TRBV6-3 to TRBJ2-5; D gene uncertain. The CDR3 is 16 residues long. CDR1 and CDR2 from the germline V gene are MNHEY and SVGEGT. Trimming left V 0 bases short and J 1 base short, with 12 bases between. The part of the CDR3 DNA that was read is TGTGCCAGCAGTTACTCGAAATTATCGGTCCAAGAGACC. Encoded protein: CASSYSKLSVQET. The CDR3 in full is CASSYSKLSVQETQYF.

The CDR3 here is CASSYTGISGANVLTF. The sequenced part of the CDR3 DNA is TGTGCCAGCAGTTACACAGGCATCTCTGGGGCCAACGTC. V gene TRBV6-2 or TRBV6-3 combines with J gene TRBJ2-6, with D maybe TRBD1 (5 bases). The read falls 3 residues short of the CDR3 end, and the missing part is taken from the germline J gene. Germline lookup yields CDR1 MNHEY and CDR2 SVGEGT. The V end was cut by 2 bases, the J end by 0 bases, with 8 bases between. The CDR3 is made up of 16 amino acids.

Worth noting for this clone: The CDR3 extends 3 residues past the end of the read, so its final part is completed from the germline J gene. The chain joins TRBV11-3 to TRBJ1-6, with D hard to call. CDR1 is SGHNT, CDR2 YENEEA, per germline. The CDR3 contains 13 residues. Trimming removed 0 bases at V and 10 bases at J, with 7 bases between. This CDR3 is CASSLDSGSPLHF. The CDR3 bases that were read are TGTGCCAGCAGCTTAGACAGCGGGTCACCC.

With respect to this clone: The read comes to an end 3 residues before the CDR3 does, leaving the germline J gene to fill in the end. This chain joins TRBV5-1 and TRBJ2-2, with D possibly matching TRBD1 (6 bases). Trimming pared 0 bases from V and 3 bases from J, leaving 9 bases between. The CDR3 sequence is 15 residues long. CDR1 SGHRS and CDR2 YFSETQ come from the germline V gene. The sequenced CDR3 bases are TGCGCCAGCAGCTTGGCCAGGGGAGACACCGGGGAG. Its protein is CASSLARGDTGE. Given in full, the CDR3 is CASSLARGDTGELFF.

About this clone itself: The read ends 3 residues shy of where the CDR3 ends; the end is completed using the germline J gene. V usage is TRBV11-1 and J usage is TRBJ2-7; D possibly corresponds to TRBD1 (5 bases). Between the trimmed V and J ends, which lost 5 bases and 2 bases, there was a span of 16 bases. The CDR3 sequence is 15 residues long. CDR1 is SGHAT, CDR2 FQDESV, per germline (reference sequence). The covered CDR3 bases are TGTGCCAGCAGCACCTGGCGGTGGGGCCCCTACGAG. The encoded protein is CASSTWRWGPYE. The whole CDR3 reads CASSTWRWGPYEQYF.

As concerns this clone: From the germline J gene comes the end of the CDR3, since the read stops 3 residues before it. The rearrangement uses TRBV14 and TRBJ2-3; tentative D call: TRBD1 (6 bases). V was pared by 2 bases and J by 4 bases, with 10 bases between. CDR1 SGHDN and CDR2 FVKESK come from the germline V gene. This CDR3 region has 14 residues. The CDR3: CASSQTAGADTQYF. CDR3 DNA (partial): TGTGCCAGCAGCCAAACGGCAGGGGCAGATACG.

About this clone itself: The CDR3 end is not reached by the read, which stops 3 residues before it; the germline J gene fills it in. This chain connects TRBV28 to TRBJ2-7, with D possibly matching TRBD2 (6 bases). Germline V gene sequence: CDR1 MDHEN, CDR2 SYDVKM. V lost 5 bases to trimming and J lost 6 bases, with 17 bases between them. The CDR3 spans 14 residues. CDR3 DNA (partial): TGTGCCAGCAGTCAACCAGCTAGCGTCGGCGAG. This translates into CASSQPASVGE. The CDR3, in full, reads CASSQPASVGEQYF.

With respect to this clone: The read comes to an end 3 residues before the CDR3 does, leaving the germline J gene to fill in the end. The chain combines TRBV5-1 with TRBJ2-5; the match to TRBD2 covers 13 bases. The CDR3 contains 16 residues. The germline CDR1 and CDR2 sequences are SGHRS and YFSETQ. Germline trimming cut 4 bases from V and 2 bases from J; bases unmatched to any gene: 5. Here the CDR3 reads CASSQTSGGPQETQYF. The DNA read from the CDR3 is TGCGCCAGCAGCCAGACTAGCGGGGGGCCGCAAGAGACC.

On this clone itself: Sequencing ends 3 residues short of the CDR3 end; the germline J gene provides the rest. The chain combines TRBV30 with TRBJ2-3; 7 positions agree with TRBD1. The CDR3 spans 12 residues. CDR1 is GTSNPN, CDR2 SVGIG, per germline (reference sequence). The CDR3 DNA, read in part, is TGTGCCTGGAGTCAAACAGGGGAGACG. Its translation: CAWSQTGET. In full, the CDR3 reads CAWSQTGETQYF.

CDR3 sequence: CASSPGTGLGSYSNQPQHF. The CDR3 bases that were read are TGTGCCAGCAGCCCGGGGACAGGGCTGGGATCATATAGCAATCAGCCC. This chain uses TRBV4-2 with TRBJ1-5; TRBD1 aligns across 9 bases. Coverage ceases 3 residues before the CDR3 finishes, and the germline J gene fills in the end. Trimming took 4 bases from V and 0 from J; bases not matched to a gene: 13. This CDR3 region has 19 residues. Per the germline V gene, CDR1 is LGHNA and CDR2 is YNFKEQ.

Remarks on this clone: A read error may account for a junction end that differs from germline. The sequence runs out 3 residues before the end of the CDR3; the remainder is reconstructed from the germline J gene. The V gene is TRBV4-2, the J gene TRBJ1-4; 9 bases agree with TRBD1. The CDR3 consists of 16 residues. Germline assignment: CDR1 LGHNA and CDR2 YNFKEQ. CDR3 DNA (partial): TGCGCCAGCAGCCAAGGGACAGGGTGGACTAATGAAAAA. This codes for CASSQGTGWTNEK. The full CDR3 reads CASSQGTGWTNEKLFF.

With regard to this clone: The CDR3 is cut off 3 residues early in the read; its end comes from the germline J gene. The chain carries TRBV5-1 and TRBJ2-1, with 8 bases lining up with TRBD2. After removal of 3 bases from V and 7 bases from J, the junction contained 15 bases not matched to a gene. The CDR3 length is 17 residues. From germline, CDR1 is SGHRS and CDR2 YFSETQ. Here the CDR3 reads CASSSSYRASGLNEQFF. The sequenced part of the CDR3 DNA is TGCGCCAGCAGCTCGTCGTATAGGGCTAGCGGGTTAAATGAG.